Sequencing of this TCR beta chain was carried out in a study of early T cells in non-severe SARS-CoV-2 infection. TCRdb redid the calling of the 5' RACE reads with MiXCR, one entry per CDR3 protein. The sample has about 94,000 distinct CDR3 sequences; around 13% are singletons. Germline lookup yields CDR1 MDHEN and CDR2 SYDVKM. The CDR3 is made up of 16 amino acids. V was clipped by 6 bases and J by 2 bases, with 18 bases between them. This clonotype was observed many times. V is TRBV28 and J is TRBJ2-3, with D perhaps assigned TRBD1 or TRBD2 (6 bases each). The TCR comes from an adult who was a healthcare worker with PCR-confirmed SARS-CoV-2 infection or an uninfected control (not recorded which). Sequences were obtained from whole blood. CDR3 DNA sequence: TGTGCCAGCAGCCAACGGGAGAAGGGGGACACAGATACGCAGTATTTT. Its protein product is CASSQREKGDTDTQYF.